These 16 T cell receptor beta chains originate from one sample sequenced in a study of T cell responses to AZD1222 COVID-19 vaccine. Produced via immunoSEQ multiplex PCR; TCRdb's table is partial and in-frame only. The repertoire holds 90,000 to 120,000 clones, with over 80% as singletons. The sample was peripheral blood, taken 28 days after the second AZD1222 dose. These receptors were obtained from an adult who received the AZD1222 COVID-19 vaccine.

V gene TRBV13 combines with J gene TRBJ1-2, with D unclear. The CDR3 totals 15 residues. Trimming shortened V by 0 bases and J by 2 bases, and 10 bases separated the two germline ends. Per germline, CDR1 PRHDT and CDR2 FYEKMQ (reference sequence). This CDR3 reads CASSLGRAGNYGYTF. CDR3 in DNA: TGTGCCAGCAGCTTAGGCCGGGCAGGAAACTATGGCTACACCTTC.

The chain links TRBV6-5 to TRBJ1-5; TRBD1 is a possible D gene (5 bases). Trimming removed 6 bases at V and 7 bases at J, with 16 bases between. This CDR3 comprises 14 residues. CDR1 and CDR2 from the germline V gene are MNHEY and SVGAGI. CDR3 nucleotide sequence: TGTGCCAGCAGCTTCGGGGGGGTAGGACAGCCCCAGCATTTT. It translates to CASSFGGVGQPQHF.

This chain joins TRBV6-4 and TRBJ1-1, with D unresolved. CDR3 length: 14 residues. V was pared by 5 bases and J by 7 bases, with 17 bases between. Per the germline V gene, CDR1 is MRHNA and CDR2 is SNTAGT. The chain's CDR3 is CASSPSPELGEAFF. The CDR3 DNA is TGTGCCAGCAGTCCTTCCCCCGAGCTGGGTGAAGCTTTCTTT.

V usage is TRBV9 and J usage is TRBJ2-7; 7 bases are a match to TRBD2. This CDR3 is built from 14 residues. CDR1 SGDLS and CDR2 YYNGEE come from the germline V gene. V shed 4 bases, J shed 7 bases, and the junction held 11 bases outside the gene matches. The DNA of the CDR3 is TGTGCCAGCAGCTCCACTAGCGTTGGAGAGGAGCAGTACTTC. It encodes CASSSTSVGEEQYF.

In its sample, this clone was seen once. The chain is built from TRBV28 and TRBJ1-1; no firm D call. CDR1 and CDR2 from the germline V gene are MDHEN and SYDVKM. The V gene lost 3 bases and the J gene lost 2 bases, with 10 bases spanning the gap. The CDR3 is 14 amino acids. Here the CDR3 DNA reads TGTGCCAGCAGTTTCCTTTACTTTAACACTGAAGCTTTCTTT. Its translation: CASSFLYFNTEAFF.

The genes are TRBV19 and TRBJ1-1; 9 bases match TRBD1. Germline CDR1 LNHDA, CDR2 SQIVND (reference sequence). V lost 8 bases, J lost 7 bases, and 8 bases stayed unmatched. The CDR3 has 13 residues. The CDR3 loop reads CASRDRGTFEAFF. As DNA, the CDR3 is TGTGCCAGTCGTGACAGGGGGACTTTTGAAGCTTTCTTT. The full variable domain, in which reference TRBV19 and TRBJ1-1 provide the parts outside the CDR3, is DGGITQSPKYLFRKEGQNVTLSCEQNLNHDAMYWYRQDPGQGLRLIYYSQIVNDFQKGDIAEGYSVSREKKESFPLTVTSAQKNPTAFYLCASRDRGTFEAFFGQGTRLTVV.

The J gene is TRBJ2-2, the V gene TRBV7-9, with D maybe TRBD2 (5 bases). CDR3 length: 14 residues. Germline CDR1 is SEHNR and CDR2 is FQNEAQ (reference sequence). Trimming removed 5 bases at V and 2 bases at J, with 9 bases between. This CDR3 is CASSLGLNTGELFF. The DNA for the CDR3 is TGTGCCAGCAGCCTAGGACTCAACACCGGGGAGCTGTTTTTT.

CDR3 nucleotide sequence: TGTGCCTGGAGTCTGGCCTACGAGCAGTACTTC. This codes for CAWSLAYEQYF. The chain links TRBV30 to TRBJ2-7; D gene uncertain. The CDR3 contains 11 residues. Per the germline V gene, CDR1 is GTSNPN and CDR2 is SVGIG (reference sequence). The V gene lost 2 bases and the J gene lost 2 bases, with 4 bases spanning the gap.

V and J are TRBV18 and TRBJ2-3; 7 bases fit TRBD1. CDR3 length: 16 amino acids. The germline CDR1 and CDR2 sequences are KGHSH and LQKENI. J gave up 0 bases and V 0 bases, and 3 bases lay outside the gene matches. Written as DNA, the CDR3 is TGTGCCAGCTCACCACCGTGGGACAGTAGCACAGATACGCAGTATTTT. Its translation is CASSPPWDSSTDTQYF. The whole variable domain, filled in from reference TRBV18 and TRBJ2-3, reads NAGVMQNPRHLVRRRGQEARLRCSPMKGHSHVYWYRQLPEEGLKFMVYLQKENIIDESGMPKERFSAEFPKEGPSILRIQQVVRGDSAAYFCASSPPWDSSTDTQYFGPGTRLTVL.

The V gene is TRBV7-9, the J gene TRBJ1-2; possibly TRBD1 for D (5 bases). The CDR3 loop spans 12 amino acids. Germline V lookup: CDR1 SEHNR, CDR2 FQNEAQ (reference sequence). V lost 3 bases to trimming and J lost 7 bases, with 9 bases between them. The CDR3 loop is CASSFDRTGYTF. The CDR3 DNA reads TGTGCCAGCAGCTTTGACAGAACTGGCTACACCTTC.

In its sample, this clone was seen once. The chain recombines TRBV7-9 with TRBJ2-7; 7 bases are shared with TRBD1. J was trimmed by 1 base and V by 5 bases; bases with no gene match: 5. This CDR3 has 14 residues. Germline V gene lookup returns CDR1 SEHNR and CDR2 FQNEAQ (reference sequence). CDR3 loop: CASSTNRGSYEQYF. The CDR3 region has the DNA TGTGCCAGCAGCACGAACAGGGGTTCCTACGAGCAGTACTTC.

CDR3 bases: TGCGCCAGCAGCTTTACCGGGACCGCAGATACGCAGTATTTT. Its protein is CASSFTGTADTQYF. This rearrangement joins TRBV5-1 to TRBJ2-3; D may match TRBD1 or TRBD2 (5 bases each). Germline CDR1 SGHRS, CDR2 YFSETQ. CDR3 length: 14 amino acids. V was trimmed by 2 bases and J by 4 bases, leaving 11 bases between them.

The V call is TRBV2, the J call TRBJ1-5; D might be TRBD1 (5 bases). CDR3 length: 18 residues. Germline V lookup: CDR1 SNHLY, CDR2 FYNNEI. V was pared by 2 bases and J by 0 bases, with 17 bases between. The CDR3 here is CASSELYGQSPSNQPQHF. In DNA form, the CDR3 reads TGTGCCAGCAGTGAATTATATGGACAAAGTCCTAGCAATCAGCCCCAGCATTTT.

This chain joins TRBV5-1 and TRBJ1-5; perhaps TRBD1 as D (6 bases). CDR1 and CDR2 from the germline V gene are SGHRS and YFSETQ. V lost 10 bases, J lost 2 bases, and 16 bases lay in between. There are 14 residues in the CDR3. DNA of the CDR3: TGCGCCCGCCGGGGGGAGGGGGGCAATCAGCCCCAGCATTTT. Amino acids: CARRGEGGNQPQHF.

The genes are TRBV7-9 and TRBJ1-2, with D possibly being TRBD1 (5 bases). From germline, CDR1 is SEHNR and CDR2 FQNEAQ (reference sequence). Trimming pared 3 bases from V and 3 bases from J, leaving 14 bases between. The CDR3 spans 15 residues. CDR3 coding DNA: TGTGCCAGCAGCTTCGAGGCAGGGATTTACTATGGCTACACCTTC. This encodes CASSFEAGIYYGYTF.

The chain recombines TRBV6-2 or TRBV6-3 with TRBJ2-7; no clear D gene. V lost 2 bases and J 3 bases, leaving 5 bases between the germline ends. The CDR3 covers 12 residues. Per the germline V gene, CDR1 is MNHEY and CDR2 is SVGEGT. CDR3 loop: CASSYSVYEQYF. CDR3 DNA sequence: TGTGCCAGCAGTTACAGCGTCTACGAGCAGTACTTC.